Listed below are T cell receptor beta chains from one sample, sequenced in a study of beta chain features in type 1 diabetes. Profiling relied on immunoSEQ multiplex PCR, and the TCRdb table lists in-frame clones only, not all of them. The data show under 50,000 clones, with roughly 70% seen just once and about 2% held by the top ten. The source material was Tregs from blood. These receptors all come from a woman between 18 and 29 years old with type 1 diabetes. Both conserved end residues are part of each CDR3. D genes are given only for firm matches. Clone size is stated in some rows and not others, as once, few, many or a class when expanded.

CDR3 length	D gene	V gene	clone size	J gene	CDR3 protein	CDR3 DNA
15	TRBD2	TRBV29-1	NA	TRBJ2-7	CSVDPGTSGSYEQYF	TGCAGCGTTGATCCCGGGACTAGCGGGAGTTACGAGCAGTACTTC
15	NA	TRBV7-2	NA	TRBJ2-3	CASSFERILTDTQYF	TGTGCCAGCAGCTTTGAGCGGATCCTCACAGATACGCAGTATTTT
19	TRBD1	TRBV7-2	few	TRBJ1-4	CASSPWDRGNPATNEKLFF	TGTGCCAGCAGCCCGTGGGACAGGGGTAATCCTGCAACTAATGAAAAACTGTTTTTT
16	TRBD2	TRBV6-6	NA	TRBJ2-5	CASRKTGLAGGETQYF	TGTGCCAGCAGGAAAACCGGACTAGCGGGAGGAGAGACCCAGTACTTC
15	TRBD2	TRBV2	NA	TRBJ2-1	CASTPERERYNEQFF	TGTGCCAGCACGCCCGAGCGGGAGCGTTACAATGAGCAGTTCTTC
16	TRBD2	TRBV28	once	TRBJ2-1	CASRGVAGARYNEQFF	TGTGCCAGCAGGGGAGTAGCGGGAGCTCGCTACAATGAGCAGTTCTTC
11	NA	TRBV18	NA	TRBJ1-2	CASSDTVGYTF	TGTGCCAGCTCAGACACGGTTGGCTACACCTTC
12	TRBD1	TRBV27	NA	TRBJ1-1	CASSSPGQRAFF	TGTGCCAGCAGTTCCCCGGGACAGAGAGCTTTCTTT
15	TRBD1	TRBV7-8	NA	TRBJ2-7	CASSLRQGSSYEQYF	TGTGCCAGCAGCTTACGACAGGGGAGCTCCTACGAGCAGTACTTC
12	TRBD2	TRBV5-1	NA	TRBJ2-1	CATSGTSNEQFF	TGCGCCACTTCCGGGACTAGCAATGAGCAGTTCTTC
14	TRBD1	TRBV7-9	NA	TRBJ1-5	CASSQDRYNQPQHF	TGTGCCAGCAGCCAGGACAGGTACAATCAGCCCCAGCATTTT
13	NA	TRBV7-9	NA	TRBJ1-4	CASGREPSEKLFF	TGTGCCAGCGGCCGGGAGCCGAGTGAAAAACTGTTTTTT
15	NA	TRBV30	NA	TRBJ1-3	CAWMAWPVEENTIYF	TGTGCCTGGATGGCATGGCCCGTTGAGGAAAACACCATATATTTT
14	TRBD1	TRBV19	NA	TRBJ1-2	CASSAGTGVYGYTF	TGTGCCAGTAGTGCCGGGACAGGGGTCTATGGCTACACCTTC
11	NA	TRBV7-9	NA	TRBJ2-3	CASSLERTQYF	TGTGCCAGCAGCTTGGAGAGGACGCAGTATTTT
12	NA	TRBV19	NA	TRBJ1-1	CASTRPGSEAFF	TGTGCCAGTACGCGACCAGGGTCTGAAGCTTTCTTT
14	TRBD1	TRBV6-5	once	TRBJ1-1	CASSRRDRVTEAFF	TGTGCCAGCAGCCGCCGGGACAGGGTCACTGAAGCTTTCTTT
14	TRBD1	TRBV5-1	NA	TRBJ2-5	CASSTGQVQETQYF	TGCGCCAGCAGCACCGGACAGGTCCAAGAGACCCAGTACTTC
17	TRBD2	TRBV4-1	NA	TRBJ2-5	CASSQDAHGRLGETQYF	TGCGCCAGCAGCCAAGACGCCCACGGGAGGCTAGGAGAGACCCAGTACTTC
14	NA	TRBV19	NA	TRBJ2-3	CASSHPGRVDTQYF	TGTGCCAGTAGCCACCCAGGCAGGGTTGATACGCAGTATTTT
12	TRBD2	TRBV7-2	NA	TRBJ2-5	CASSFRGGTQYF	TGTGCCAGCAGCTTTCGCGGGGGGACCCAGTACTTC
17	TRBD1	TRBV4-1	once	TRBJ1-6	CASSSFLLGQGNSPLHF	TGCGCCAGCAGCAGTTTTTTGTTGGGACAGGGGAATTCACCCCTCCACTTT
19	TRBD2	TRBV4-2	NA	TRBJ2-3	CASSQTPTSGGRGTDTQYF	TGTGCCAGCAGCCAAACACCGACTAGCGGGGGAAGGGGCACAGATACGCAGTATTTT
12	TRBD1	TRBV29-1	NA	TRBJ2-1	CSVAQGAGEQFF	TGCAGCGTTGCACAGGGGGCTGGAGAGCAGTTCTTC
13	NA	TRBV19	NA	TRBJ2-5	CASSILAQETQYF	TGTGCCAGTAGTATCCTAGCGCAAGAGACCCAGTACTTC
11	NA	TRBV10-3	NA	TRBJ1-1	CAISEDRGAFF	TGTGCCATCAGTGAAGACCGGGGGGCTTTCTTT
15	NA	TRBV19	once	TRBJ1-1	CASSTRRVRNTEAFF	TGTGCCAGTAGCACTCGTCGGGTCCGGAACACTGAAGCTTTCTTT
16	NA	TRBV25-1	NA	TRBJ2-5	CASSEMAGSLQETQYF	TGTGCCAGCAGTGAAATGGCAGGGTCGCTCCAAGAGACCCAGTACTTC
12	TRBD1	TRBV29-1	once	TRBJ2-7	CSVTPGGYEQYF	TGCAGCGTTACCCCAGGGGGCTACGAGCAGTACTTC
16	NA	TRBV7-9	few	TRBJ2-1	CASSPLRAGANNEQFF	TGTGCCAGCAGCCCACTCCGGGCGGGGGCCAACAATGAGCAGTTCTTC
14	TRBD2	TRBV4-2	few	TRBJ2-1	CASSQVAGGNEQFF	TGTGCCAGCAGCCAAGTAGCGGGAGGGAATGAGCAGTTCTTC
15	TRBD1	TRBV19	NA	TRBJ1-6	CASREGTGLNSPLHF	TGTGCCAGTAGAGAAGGGACAGGGTTGAATTCACCCCTCCACTTT
14	NA	TRBV6-1	NA	TRBJ2-7	CASSEARGSYEQYF	TGTGCCAGCAGTGAAGCAAGAGGGTCCTACGAGCAGTACTTC
13	NA	TRBV7-7	NA	TRBJ2-2	CASSFRLQSELFF	TGTGCCAGCAGCTTTCGTTTACAAAGTGAGCTGTTTTTT
12	NA	TRBV29-1	NA	TRBJ2-7	CSVGIGQNEQYF	TGCAGCGTTGGGATAGGACAGAACGAGCAGTACTTC
14	NA	TRBV19	NA	TRBJ2-5	CASSSPGIQETQYF	TGTGCCAGTAGTTCGCCGGGGATCCAAGAGACCCAGTACTTC
14	NA	TRBV7-2	NA	TRBJ2-7	CASSLAGVGYEQYF	TGTGCCAGCAGCTTAGCAGGGGTCGGATACGAGCAGTACTTC
13	NA	TRBV14	NA	TRBJ1-2	CASSRIAGYGYTF	TGTGCCAGCAGCCGAATTGCGGGTTATGGCTACACCTTC
14	TRBD1	TRBV18	NA	TRBJ2-1	CASSPGQGGNEQFF	TGTGCCAGCTCACCTGGACAGGGAGGCAATGAGCAGTTCTTC
15	NA	TRBV13	NA	TRBJ2-7	CASSLVRGLGYEQYF	TGTGCCAGCAGCTTAGTAAGAGGGTTAGGATACGAGCAGTACTTC
14	TRBD1	TRBV29-1	NA	TRBJ1-2	CSVEVGTGGFGYTF	TGCAGCGTTGAAGTCGGGACAGGGGGGTTTGGCTACACCTTC
12	NA	TRBV4-2	NA	TRBJ2-7	CASSQANYEQYF	TGTGCCAGCAGCCAAGCTAACTACGAGCAGTACTTC
15	NA	TRBV6-6	few	TRBJ2-7	CASSYPGPRAVEQYF	TGTGCCAGCAGTTACCCAGGCCCCAGGGCGGTCGAGCAGTACTTC
12	NA	TRBV30	NA	TRBJ2-1	CARSGERAEQFF	TGTGCCCGGAGTGGAGAGAGGGCTGAGCAGTTCTTC
14	TRBD1	TRBV18	NA	TRBJ1-2	CASSPGQSFYGYTF	TGTGCCAGCTCACCGGGACAGTCATTCTATGGCTACACCTTC
15	TRBD2	TRBV27	NA	TRBJ2-7	CASSSKRGLTYEQYF	TGTGCCAGCAGTTCGAAGCGGGGGTTAACCTACGAGCAGTACTTC
16	TRBD2	TRBV5-1	NA	TRBJ2-2	CASSLSGRANTGELFF	TGCGCCAGCAGCCTTAGCGGGAGGGCGAACACCGGGGAGCTGTTTTTT
13	TRBD1	TRBV7-2	NA	TRBJ1-1	CASSSGQGTEAFF	TGTGCCAGCAGCTCTGGACAGGGCACTGAAGCTTTCTTT
15	NA	TRBV15	NA	TRBJ1-2	CATSRDSQGNYGYTF	TGTGCCACCAGCAGAGATTCTCAGGGTAACTATGGCTACACCTTC
18	TRBD2	TRBV10-1	NA	TRBJ2-5	CASSAELTRGLPQETQYF	TGCGCCAGCAGCGCAGAATTGACGCGGGGACTACCCCAAGAGACCCAGTACTTC
16	NA	TRBV2	NA	TRBJ2-6	CASSTIGGAGANVLTF	TGTGCCAGCAGTACGATAGGAGGGGCTGGGGCCAACGTCCTGACTTTC
13	NA	TRBV7-9	NA	TRBJ1-1	CAQSNRGNTEAFF	TGTGCCCAAAGCAACCGGGGGAACACTGAAGCTTTCTTT
17	TRBD2	TRBV7-9	few	TRBJ2-7	CASSRLGDGRAHYEQYF	TGTGCCAGCAGCCGACTTGGGGACGGGAGGGCTCACTACGAGCAGTACTTC
15	NA	TRBV18	NA	TRBJ2-7	CASSPQGRGTYEQYF	TGTGCCAGCTCACCACAGGGTAGGGGGACCTACGAGCAGTACTTC
15	TRBD1	TRBV5-4	NA	TRBJ1-1	CASSPQQGLDTEAFF	TGTGCCAGCAGCCCCCAACAGGGGTTAGACACTGAAGCTTTCTTT
17	NA	TRBV10-2	NA	TRBJ2-6	CASSAGGVSSGANVLTF	TGCGCCAGCAGTGCTGGAGGGGTGAGCTCTGGGGCCAACGTCCTGACTTTC
13	TRBD1	TRBV7-7	NA	TRBJ2-1	CASSPTGINEQFF	TGTGCTAGCAGCCCGACAGGGATCAATGAGCAGTTCTTC
15	TRBD2	TRBV9	NA	TRBJ2-1	CASGTSGTSYNEQFF	TGTGCCAGCGGAACTAGCGGGACTTCCTACAATGAGCAGTTCTTC